A single sample gave rise to the 14 T cell receptor beta chains below, sequenced in a study of blood T cells in healthy people across ages. PCR was performed a second time for roughly 7 to 12 cycles using a sample-barcoded 5' primer and a J-beta primer mix. One entry per CDR3 protein, called by TCRdb with MiXCR from the 5' RACE reads. Among roughly 640,000 distinct CDR3 sequences, approximately 30% were seen once, and the ten largest hold around a sixth. Sequenced input: blood. These receptors were collected from an elderly woman in good health.

Ten or more counts support this clonotype. The chain employs TRBV24-1 and TRBJ2-3; the D call may be TRBD1 or TRBD2 (6 bases each). The CDR3 is made up of 15 amino acids. With 9 bases removed from V and 0 bases from J, the gap between germline ends came to 15 bases. Germline V CDR1 and CDR2: KGHDR, SFDVKD. Here the CDR3 DNA reads TGTGCCACCGGGGGGACACCGACTAGCACAGATACGCAGTATTTT. This sequence encodes CATGGTPTSTDTQYF.

There are many counts of this clonotype. The junction does not match germline at one end; this may be a read error. This sequence joins TRBV5-1 and TRBJ2-6, with D possibly being TRBD1 (6 bases). This CDR3 contains 16 residues. The germline gives CDR1 SGHRS, CDR2 YFSETQ. CDR3 bases: TGTGCCAGCAGCTTAGGACAGCTCTCTGGGGCCAACGTCCTGACTTTC. Translation gives CASSLGQLSGANVLTF.

The V gene is TRBV4-1, the J gene TRBJ2-1; 8 bases are shared with TRBD1. J gave up 3 bases and V 3 bases, and 7 bases lay outside the gene matches. Germline V gene lookup returns CDR1 MGHRA and CDR2 YSYEKL. The CDR3 consists of 16 residues. The CDR3, as DNA: TGCGCCAGCAGCCACCGGACAGGGTCGGACTACAATGAGCAGTTCTTC. This encodes CASSHRTGSDYNEQFF.

In its sample, this clonotype was seen many times. The CDR3 region has the DNA TGCAGCGTTTTCGGGGGCCAAGAGACCCAGTACTTC. Protein: CSVFGGQETQYF. The V gene is TRBV29-1, the J gene TRBJ2-5, with a tentative D call TRBD2 (6 bases). Germline V gene data show CDR1 as SQVTM and CDR2 as ANQGSEA. V was trimmed by 5 bases and J by 1 base, leaving 8 bases between them. This CDR3 region has 12 residues.

On this clonotype: A much larger clone sits a single nucleotide away, making a read error possible. The V gene is TRBV13, the J gene TRBJ2-5, with a weak D call TRBD2 (5 bases). The assigned J gene may be wrong: the sequence end matches TRBJ2-7 better. CDR1 PRHDT and CDR2 FYEKMQ come from the germline V gene (reference sequence). The CDR3 spans 14 residues. The CDR3 sequence: CASSLRRGCYEQYF. In DNA, the CDR3 is TGTGCCAGCAGCTTGAGGCGAGGGTGCTACGAGCAGTACTTC.

In its sample, this clonotype was seen many times. This sequence joins TRBV10-3 and TRBJ1-2; the match to TRBD1 covers 7 bases. The V gene's germline CDR1 is ENHRY and CDR2 SYGVKD. Unmatched junction bases numbered 1, after V lost 3 bases and J lost 0 bases. The CDR3 sequence is 14 residues long. CDR3: CAISDGTANYGYTF. In DNA form, the CDR3 reads TGTGCCATCAGTGACGGGACAGCTAACTATGGCTACACCTTC.

In this sample, this clonotype turned up many times. The chain carries TRBV20-1 and TRBJ2-1, with TRBD1 identical over 10 bases. The junction had 13 bases not matched to a gene; V was cut back by 5 bases and J by 9 bases. Germline V lookup: CDR1 DFQATT, CDR2 SNEGSKA (reference sequence). CDR3 length equals 15 residues. The CDR3, as DNA: TGCAGTGCTTCTAAGTTCGGGACAGGGGTCGGTGAGCAGTTCTTC. Protein: CSASKFGTGVGEQFF.

This clonotype has a handful of counts. This chain connects TRBV20-1 to TRBJ2-5; D uncertain. Between the trimmed V and J ends, which lost 6 bases and 0 bases, there was a span of 20 bases. This CDR3 is built from 16 residues. CDR1 is DFQATT, CDR2 SNEGSKA, per germline (reference sequence). The CDR3 DNA reads as TGCAGTGCCAAAACCCTAGGGCCCTCGTACCAAGAGACCCAGTACTTC. It specifies CSAKTLGPSYQETQYF.

In its sample, this clonotype was seen many times. The chain links TRBV6-1 to TRBJ2-1; D unresolved. The V and J ends lost 2 bases and 6 bases respectively, with 11 bases between them. The CDR3 runs to 14 residues. Per germline, CDR1 MNHNS and CDR2 SASEGT. The CDR3 loop is CASSETAASNEQFF. The CDR3 DNA is TGTGCCAGCAGTGAAACGGCAGCGAGCAATGAGCAGTTCTTC.

At least ten counts were recorded for this clonotype. V gene TRBV28 combines with J gene TRBJ2-5, with TRBD1 matching over 12 bases. The ends lost 8 bases at V and 4 bases at J; junction bases unmatched: 2. The CDR3 covers 13 residues. Germline CDR1 reads MDHEN; CDR2 reads SYDVKM. The CDR3 sequence is CASGTGGRETQYF. CDR3 sequence (DNA): TGTGCCAGCGGGACAGGGGGCCGAGAGACCCAGTACTTC.

The chain recombines TRBV20-1 with TRBJ2-7; perhaps TRBD2 as D (7 bases). The CDR3 is 14 amino acids. Trimming pared 2 bases from V and 4 bases from J, leaving 15 bases between. CDR1 and CDR2 from the germline V gene are DFQATT and SNEGSKA (reference sequence). In nucleotides, the CDR3 is TGCAGTGCTAGACGGGGGGCCGCCGTTTACGAGCAGTACTTC. Translation: CSARRGAAVYEQYF.

This clonotype was recorded many times. The chain uses TRBV4-1 and TRBJ2-1, with TRBD2 as a possible D gene (5 bases). CDR3 length: 15 amino acids. CDR1 MGHRA and CDR2 YSYEKL come from the germline V gene. Deletions cut 0 bases from V and 10 bases from J, with 16 bases between. CDR3 DNA: TGCGCCAGCAGCCAAGATCGTCCTAGCTTCCACGAGCAGTTCTTC. Translation: CASSQDRPSFHEQFF.

Comment on this clonotype: A much larger clone lies one base from this, so it may be a read error. This chain joins TRBV6-1 and TRBJ2-1, with D unresolved. The CDR3 is made up of 18 amino acids. Germline V gene data show CDR1 as MNHNS and CDR2 as SASEGT. CDR3 protein: CVSSEIILLLSSYNEQFF. CDR3 nucleotides: TGTGTCAGCAGTGAAATTATACTGTTACTCAGCTCCTACAATGAGCAGTTCTTC.

The CDR3 spells CASSLRRAEAFF. The CDR3 bases are TGTGCCAGCAGCTTACGGCGAGCTGAAGCTTTCTTT. This chain connects TRBV7-2 to TRBJ1-1; D is unclear. V lost 2 bases to trimming and J lost 6 bases, with 7 bases between them. This CDR3 contains 12 residues. Germline V gives CDR1 SGHTA, CDR2 FQGNSA.